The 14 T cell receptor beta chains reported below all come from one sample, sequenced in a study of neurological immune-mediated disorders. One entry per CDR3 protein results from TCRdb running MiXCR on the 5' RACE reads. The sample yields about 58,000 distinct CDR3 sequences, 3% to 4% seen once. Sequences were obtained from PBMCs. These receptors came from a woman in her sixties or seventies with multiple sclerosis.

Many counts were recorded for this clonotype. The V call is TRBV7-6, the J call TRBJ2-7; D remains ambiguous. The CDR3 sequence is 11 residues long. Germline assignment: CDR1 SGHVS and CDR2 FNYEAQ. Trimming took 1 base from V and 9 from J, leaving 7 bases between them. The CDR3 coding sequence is TGTGCCAGCAGCTTAGGAAAAAGGCAGTACTTC. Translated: CASSLGKRQYF.

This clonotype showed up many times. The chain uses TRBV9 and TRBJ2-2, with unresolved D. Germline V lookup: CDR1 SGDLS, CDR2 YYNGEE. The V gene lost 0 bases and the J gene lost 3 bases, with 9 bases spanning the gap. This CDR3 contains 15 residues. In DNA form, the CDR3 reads TGTGCCAGCAGCGTAGGTAGAGTCCACACCGGGGAGCTGTTTTTT. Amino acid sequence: CASSVGRVHTGELFF.

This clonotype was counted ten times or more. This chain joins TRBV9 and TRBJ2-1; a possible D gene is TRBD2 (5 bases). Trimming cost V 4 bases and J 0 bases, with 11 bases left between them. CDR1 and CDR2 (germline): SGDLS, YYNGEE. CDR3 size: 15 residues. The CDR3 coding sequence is TGTGCCAGCAGCCCCCCCCTAGCCTCCTACAATGAGCAGTTCTTC. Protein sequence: CASSPPLASYNEQFF. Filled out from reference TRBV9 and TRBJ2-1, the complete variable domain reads DSGVTQTPKHLITATGQRVTLRCSPRSGDLSVYWYQQSLDQGLQFLIQYYNGEERAKGNILERFSAQQFPDLHSELNLSSLELGDSALYFCASSPPLASYNEQFFGPGTRLTVL.

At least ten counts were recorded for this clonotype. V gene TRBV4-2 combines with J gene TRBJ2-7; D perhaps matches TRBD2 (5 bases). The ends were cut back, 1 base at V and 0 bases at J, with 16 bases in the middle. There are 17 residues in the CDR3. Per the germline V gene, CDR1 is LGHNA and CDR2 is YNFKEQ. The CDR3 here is CASSQGVSSGISYEQYF. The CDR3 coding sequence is TGTGCCAGCAGCCAAGGTGTCTCAAGCGGAATCTCCTACGAGCAGTACTTC.

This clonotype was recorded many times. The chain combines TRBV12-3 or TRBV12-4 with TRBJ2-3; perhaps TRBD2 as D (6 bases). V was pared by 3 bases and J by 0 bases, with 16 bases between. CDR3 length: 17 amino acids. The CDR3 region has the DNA TGTGCCAGCAGTTTGGAGACTAGGAGGACTAGCACAGATACGCAGTATTTT. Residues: CASSLETRRTSTDTQYF.

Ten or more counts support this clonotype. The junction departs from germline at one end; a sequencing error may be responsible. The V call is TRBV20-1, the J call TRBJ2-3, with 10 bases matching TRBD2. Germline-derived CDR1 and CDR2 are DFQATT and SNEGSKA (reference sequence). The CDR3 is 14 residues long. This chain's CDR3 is CSARAGGNTDTQYF. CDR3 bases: TGCAGTGCGAGAGCGGGGGGGAACACAGATACGCAGTATTTT.

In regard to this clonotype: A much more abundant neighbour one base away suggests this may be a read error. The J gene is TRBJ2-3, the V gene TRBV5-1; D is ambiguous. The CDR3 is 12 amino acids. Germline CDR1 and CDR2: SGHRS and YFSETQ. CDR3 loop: CANSISADTQYF. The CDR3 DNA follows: TGCGCCAACAGCATTTCCGCAGATACGCAGTATTTT.

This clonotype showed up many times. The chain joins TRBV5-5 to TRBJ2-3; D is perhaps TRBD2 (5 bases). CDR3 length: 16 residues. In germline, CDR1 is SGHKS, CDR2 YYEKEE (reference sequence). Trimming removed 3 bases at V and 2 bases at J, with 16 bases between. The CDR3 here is CASSWGRGMDTDTQYF. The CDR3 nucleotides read TGTGCCAGCAGCTGGGGTCGAGGGATGGACACAGATACGCAGTATTTT.

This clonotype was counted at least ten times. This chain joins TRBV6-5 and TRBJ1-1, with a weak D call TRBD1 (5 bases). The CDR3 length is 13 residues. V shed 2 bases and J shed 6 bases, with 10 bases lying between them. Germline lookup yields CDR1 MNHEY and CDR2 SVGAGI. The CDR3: CASSYRGPAEAFF. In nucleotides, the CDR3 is TGTGCCAGCAGTTACAGGGGACCGGCTGAAGCTTTCTTT.

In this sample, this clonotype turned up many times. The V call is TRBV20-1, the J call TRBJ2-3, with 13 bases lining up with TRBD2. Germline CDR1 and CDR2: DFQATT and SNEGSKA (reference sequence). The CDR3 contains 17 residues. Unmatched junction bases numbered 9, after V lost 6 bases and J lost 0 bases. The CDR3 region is CSATGLAGYGSTDTQYF. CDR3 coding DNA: TGCAGTGCAACGGGACTAGCGGGATACGGTAGCACAGATACGCAGTATTTT.

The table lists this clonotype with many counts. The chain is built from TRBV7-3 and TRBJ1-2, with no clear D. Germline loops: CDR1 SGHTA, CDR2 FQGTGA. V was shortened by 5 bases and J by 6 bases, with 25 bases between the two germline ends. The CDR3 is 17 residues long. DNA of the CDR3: TGTGCCAGCAGCCCTACCCCGGTAGTAATCTCCTGGGATGGCTACACCTTC. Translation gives CASSPTPVVISWDGYTF.

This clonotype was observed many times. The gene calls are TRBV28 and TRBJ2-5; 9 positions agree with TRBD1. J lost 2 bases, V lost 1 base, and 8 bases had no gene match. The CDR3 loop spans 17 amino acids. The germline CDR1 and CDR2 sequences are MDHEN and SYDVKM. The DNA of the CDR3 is TGTGCCAGCAGTTTATATTACAGGGGGCTGAGTCAAGAGACCCAGTACTTC. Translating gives CASSLYYRGLSQETQYF.

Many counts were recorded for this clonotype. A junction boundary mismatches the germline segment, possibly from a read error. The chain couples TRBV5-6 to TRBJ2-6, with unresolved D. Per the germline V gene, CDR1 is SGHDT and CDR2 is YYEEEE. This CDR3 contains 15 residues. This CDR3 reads CASNLNWAGANVLTF. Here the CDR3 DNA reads TGTGCCAGCAACTTGAATTGGGCTGGGGCCAACGTCCTGACTTTC.

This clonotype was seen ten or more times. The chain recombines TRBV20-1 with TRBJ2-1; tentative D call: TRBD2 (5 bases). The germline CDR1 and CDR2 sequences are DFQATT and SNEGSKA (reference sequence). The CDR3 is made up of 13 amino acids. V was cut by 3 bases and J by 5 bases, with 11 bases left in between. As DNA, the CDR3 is TGCAGTGCTAGGGGAGACGCTAACAATGAGCAGTTCTTC. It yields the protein CSARGDANNEQFF.